This T cell receptor beta chain was sequenced in a study of cytomegalovirus exposure and HLA in healthy donors (dated by TCRdb to about 2017). The study in broad terms: An earlier analysis of some 620 of the donors reported about 300 Gb of sequence data and 117 million unique TCR beta sequences obtained from around 180 million T cells. An early release covering some 640 HLA-typed donors comprised approximately 290 gigabases of sequencing data and around 80 million unique TCR sequences. A few DR-DQ haplotypes were treated as single units for association and clustering because of strong linkage in the cohort. Typing coverage varied by locus: 629-630 donors for A, B, C, DRB1 and DQB1; under 550 for DQA1; more than 600 for DPA1; more than 450 for DPB1. To study patterns of TCR occurrence, a later analysis re-analyzed previously published TCR beta repertoires from around 700 donors and added high-resolution HLA genotyping. Alongside the repertoire data, information on donor age, sex, ethnicity and CMV serostatus was compiled. On average, roughly 240,000 unique TCR beta nucleotide sequences were sequenced per donor among roughly 430 genotyped donors of the cohort, with roughly 20% of those sequences being non-productive. To decide whether each TCR beta V gene segment behaved as functional or pseudogenic, an earlier analysis of some 540 of the donors relied on high-throughput TCR beta sequencing. Using immunosequencing, the study profiled T cell repertoires from around 670 subjects and related those repertoires to cytomegalovirus serostatus. All discovery cohort repertoires had been generated using a single sequencing platform. Rather than drawing on any new phenotypic data, the later analysis identified candidate immune exposures from TCR beta sequences and the way those sequences occurred across donors. A separate validation cohort of over 95 different subjects was used in addition to the roughly 700-subject first cohort. Both class I and class II loci were covered by HLA typing, at four-digit resolution. High-throughput TCR immunosequencing, statistical association of individual TCRs with disease status, and machine learning were combined to predict cytomegalovirus infection status. A later genetic analysis used genome-wide SNP genotypes for about 65% of the roughly 700 donors, treating that subset as a discovery cohort. Of the approximately 400 genotyped donors, approximately 83% fell in the genetic ancestry cluster associated with self-reported Caucasian donors. The aim of the study was to test whether cataloging public T cell receptors could identify signatures of past pathogen exposure. Results the study describes overall, beyond this receptor: Some IMGT-functional V segments, including TRBV6-2 and TRBV6-3, could not be told apart with the 87-base-pair reads, so those segments were excluded. A later analysis found that HLA-associated TCR beta chains were more clonally expanded and had lower generation probabilities than equally common non-associated chains. A later analysis associated about 16,000 TCR beta sequences with specific HLA alleles at a false discovery rate of 0.05. Only TCR beta chains were sequenced in this cohort, and the absence of alpha or paired-chain data limited detectable features. According to a later analysis, TCR association rates differed among HLA loci, with DRB1 alleles showing the most associated TCRs and HLA-C alleles showing the fewest. According to a later analysis, parvovirus B19, influenza, CMV and Epstein-Barr virus appeared linked to several top co-occurrence clusters. The earlier analysis of fewer than 750 of the donors excluded some 16 rarely observed V segments, including chromosome 9 orphons, because counts were too low. While some public TCRs were present in many individuals, most TCR sequences turned up only very rarely across donors. According to the authors, the approach could potentially be generalized to other disease states and immunological phenotypes. A few of the identified cytomegalovirus-associated TCR beta chains were confirmed in vitro to be specific for cytomegalovirus antigens. An association between a missense DCLRE1C variant and V-gene and J-gene trimming of TCR beta chains was found in a later genetic analysis and replicated in an independent cohort. The sequencing pipeline was judged likely to have produced a cluster of highly shared sequence variants as a technical artifact. The study listed approximately 150 TCR beta chains as associated with cytomegalovirus. Broadly in line with IMGT annotations, most TCR beta V segments showed up in productive rearrangements about 87% or about 30% of the time in an earlier analysis of several hundred of the donors. According to a later genetic analysis, donors in an Asian-associated ancestry cluster had fewer N-insertions in productive TCRs than the approximately 700-donor mean. Sequencing depth was assumed to be roughly uniform across donors in the presence/absence analyses, though that assumption may not hold. When HLA alleles, especially DR and DQ, strongly co-occurred, TCR associations were difficult to assign to individual alleles. Linkage disequilibrium might explain the correlated functional status among segregating V segments, but an unknown experimental factor could not be excluded. According to a later analysis, most CMV-associated TCR beta chains appeared to be HLA-restricted, and the HLA associations seemed to be driven largely by CMV exposure. CMV serostatus was the only immune exposure information available for the cohort. A further reported finding was that TCR beta sequences accurately predicted the HLA-A and HLA-B alleles for most subjects in the first cohort. Because HLA typing was missing for some donors at each locus, association tests included only the typed subset. The classifier was reported to diagnose cytomegalovirus status with high specificity and sensitivity in both the original and validation cohorts.

The cohort comprised some 680 healthy bone marrow donors. At the time of sampling, every cohort member was nominally healthy, though immune exposures that went unrecorded were likely present. The donor tested CMV seronegative and was one of the 352 seronegative cohort members. A peripheral blood sample was collected from each donor, and TCR beta sequencing was performed on peripheral blood mononuclear cells. The Qiagen DNeasy Blood Extraction Kit was used to extract genomic DNA from the blood cell samples. To prepare the library, the immunoSEQ multiplex PCR assay was applied. For the multiplex PCR, a mixture combining 60 forward primers for TCR Vbeta segments and 13 reverse primers for TCR Jbeta segments was used. The CDR3 region of rearranged TCR beta genes was amplified from genomic DNA by a multiplex PCR assay. On the Illumina HiSeq System, the amplified TCR beta libraries were sequenced as 87-base-pair reads. The authors' pipeline ran thus. A later analysis tallied tens of millions of unique TCR beta chains across the roughly 610 repertoires, and some 10 million of those chains were shared by two or more donors. A nearest-neighbor algorithm error-corrected the raw reads and collapsed the reads into unique sequences, merging closely related sequences to remove PCR and sequencing errors. V, D and J gene segments were assigned by aligning CDR3 sequences to IMGT reference sequences. For a sequence to be retained, at least a six-nucleotide match to both a V gene segment and a J gene segment was required. A rearrangement counted as productive if the CDR3 had no stop codons and remained in frame with V and J, and every other rearrangement counted as non-productive. Following IMGT convention, CDR3 was defined as the stretch from the second conserved V-encoded cysteine up to the conserved J-encoded phenylalanine. Sequences without an unambiguous match to a single V gene segment were excluded from the earlier analysis of almost 600 of the donors. In an earlier analysis of roughly 600 of the donors, a V segment was called functional when productive rearrangements were above 56.7%, and segregating when the standard deviation between donors exceeded 5%. A statistical classification framework was developed to diagnose cytomegalovirus status using the catalog of TCR beta chain sequences. A later analysis assigned V and J genes by comparing TCR nucleotide sequences with IMGT/GENE-DB human TR gene sequences. In a later analysis, CDR3 sequences and most-parsimonious VDJ recombination scenarios were assigned using the TCRdist pipeline. In a later analysis, each TCR beta chain was defined by its CDR3 amino acid sequence together with its V-gene family, and reads without a unique V-gene family were excluded. A later analysis removed 592 highly shared, low-generation-probability nucleotide sequences to deal with suspected cross-contamination and a sequencing artifact. In a later analysis, a clonal expansion index was calculated for each public chain from normalized within-repertoire ranks of inferred template counts. Generation probabilities in a later analysis came from a VDJ recombination model fitted to out-of-frame rearrangements, and those results were checked against IGoR. Hypergeometric tests were used in a later analysis to score TCR-TCR, TCR-HLA and TCR-CMV co-occurrence, with a repertoire-size bias correction applied to the TCR pairs. False discovery rates were estimated in a later analysis by permuting HLA or CMV assignments 20 times. In a later analysis, co-occurring TCRs were grouped with DBSCAN, and TCRdist sequence similarity was added when clustering was performed within HLA-allele-positive subsets. Co-occurrence clustering excluded repertoires with fewer than 30,000 or more than 120,000 public chains, plus five with anomalous nucleotide sharing. The table comes from immuneACCESS by way of TCRdb, which keeps in-frame sequences with V and J called. Part of the clones is missing from these tables; in studies checked, under half for an unresolved V gene and the rest for unknown reasons. That table gives V, J and clone size, and the DNA gave D and trimming. This sample is represented by 150,000 to 200,000 clones; roughly 71% of them were singletons. Of the sample, roughly 1.6% is held by the ten largest clones.

A word on this clone: This clone's antigen is unknown. No clone much larger than this one lies a single base away; base qualities are absent.

The germline V gene gives CDR1 as SQVTM and CDR2 as ANQGSEA. Deletion took 6 bases off V and 5 bases off J, with a span of 14 bases between the germline ends. The CDR3 runs 12 amino acids, cysteine and phenylalanine included. Only the CDR3 portion is preserved as DNA: 36 bases, with reading frame beginning at the first base. Sequencing was carried out using PBMCs. The chain was built from TRBV29-1 and TRBJ2-7, with a weak D call of TRBD1 (6 bases match). This receptor was identified in a girl aged 10-17 years in good health and CMV-seronegative. The base sequence is TGCAGCGTGGAACAGGGTACCAACGAGCAGTACTTC. It is translated as CSVEQGTNEQYF.